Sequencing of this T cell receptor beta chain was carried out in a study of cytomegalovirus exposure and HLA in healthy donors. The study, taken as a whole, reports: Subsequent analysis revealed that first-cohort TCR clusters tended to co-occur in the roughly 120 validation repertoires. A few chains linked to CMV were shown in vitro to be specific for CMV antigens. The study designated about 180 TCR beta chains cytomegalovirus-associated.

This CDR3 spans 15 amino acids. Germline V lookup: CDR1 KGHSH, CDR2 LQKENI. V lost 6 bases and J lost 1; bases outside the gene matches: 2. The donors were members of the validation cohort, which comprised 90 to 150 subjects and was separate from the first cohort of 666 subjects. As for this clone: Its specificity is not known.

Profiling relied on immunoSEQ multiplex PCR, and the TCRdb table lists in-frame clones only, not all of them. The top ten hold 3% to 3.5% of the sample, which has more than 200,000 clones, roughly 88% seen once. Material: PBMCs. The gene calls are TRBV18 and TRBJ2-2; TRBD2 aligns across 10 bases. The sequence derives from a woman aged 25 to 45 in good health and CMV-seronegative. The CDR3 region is CASSRLAGNTGELFF. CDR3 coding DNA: TGTGCCAGCTCCCGACTAGCGGGGAACACCGGGGAGCTGTTTTTT.